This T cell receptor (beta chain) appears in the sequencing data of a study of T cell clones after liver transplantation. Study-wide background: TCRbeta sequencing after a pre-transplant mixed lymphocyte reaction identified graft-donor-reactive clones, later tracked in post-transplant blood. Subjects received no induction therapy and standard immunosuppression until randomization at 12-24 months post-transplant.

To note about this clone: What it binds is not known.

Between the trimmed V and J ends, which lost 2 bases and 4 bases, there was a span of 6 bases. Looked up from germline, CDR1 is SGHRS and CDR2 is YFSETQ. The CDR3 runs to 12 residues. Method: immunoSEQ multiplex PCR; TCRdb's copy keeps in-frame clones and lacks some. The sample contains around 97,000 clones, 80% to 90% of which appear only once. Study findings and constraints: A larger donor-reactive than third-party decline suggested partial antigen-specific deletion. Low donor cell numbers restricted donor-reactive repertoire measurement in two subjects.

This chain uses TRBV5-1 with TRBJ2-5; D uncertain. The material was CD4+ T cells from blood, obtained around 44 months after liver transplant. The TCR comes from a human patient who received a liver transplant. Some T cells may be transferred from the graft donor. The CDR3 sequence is CASSFERETQYF. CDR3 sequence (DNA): TGCGCCAGCAGCTTTGAGCGAGAGACCCAGTACTTC. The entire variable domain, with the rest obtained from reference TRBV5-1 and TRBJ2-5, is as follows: KAGVTQTPRYLIKTRGQQVTLSCSPISGHRSVSWYQQTPGQGLQFLFEYFSETQRNKGNFPGRFSGRQFSNSRSEMNVSTLELGDSALYLCASSFERETQYFGPGTRLLVL.